This entry lists 22 T cell receptor beta chains sequenced from one sample in a study of blood T cell repertoires in COVID-19. TCRdb's copy holds only in-frame clones and misses some; the assay was immunoSEQ multiplex PCR. The data contain roughly 250,000 clones, around 86% of them singletons. Specimen: PBMCs or T cells enriched from blood (not recorded which). The receptor source for this set is a woman aged 45-65 years who had recovered from COVID-19.

V is TRBV12-3 or TRBV12-4 and J is TRBJ2-1; no definite D call. V lost 2 bases, J lost 7 bases, and 6 bases lay in between. CDR3 length equals 12 residues. The CDR3 protein is CASSLIQNEQFF. The CDR3 DNA is TGTGCCAGCAGTTTAATCCAGAATGAGCAGTTCTTC.

As DNA, the CDR3 is TGTGCCAGTAGTATAGGATTAGGGGCAGGGGGCGGCACCGGGGAGCTGTTTTTT. This translates into CASSIGLGAGGGTGELFF. The chain has TRBV19 and TRBJ2-2; 8 bases are a match to TRBD1. There are 18 residues in the CDR3. The germline CDR1 and CDR2 sequences are LNHDA and SQIVND (reference sequence). J lost 4 bases, V lost 1 base, and 11 bases had no gene match.

This sequence joins TRBV2 and TRBJ2-3; D is possibly TRBD2 (6 bases). This CDR3 comprises 14 residues. Trimming took off 6 bases at V and 5 bases at J, with 15 bases between the two ends. CDR1 SNHLY and CDR2 FYNNEI come from the germline V gene. CDR3 amino acids: CASRVDGAGDTQYF. The CDR3 DNA reads TGTGCCAGCAGGGTGGACGGAGCGGGAGATACGCAGTATTTT.

This clone was found a few times. The chain has TRBV18 and TRBJ1-1; TRBD1 matches at 10 bases. Germline V lookup: CDR1 KGHSH, CDR2 LQKENI. J lost 0 bases, V lost 4 bases, and 2 bases had no gene match. This CDR3 is 15 amino acids long. This CDR3 reads CASSQGQGLNTEAFF. CDR3 coding DNA: TGTGCCAGCTCACAGGGACAGGGGTTGAACACTGAAGCTTTCTTT.

This clone was seen a few times. The gene calls are TRBV5-1 and TRBJ1-4; 7 bases agree with TRBD1. The CDR3 is made up of 19 amino acids. Germline CDR1 reads SGHRS; CDR2 reads YFSETQ. V trimming: 4 bases; J trimming: 1 base; junction bases outside the gene matches: 16. The CDR3 DNA reads TGCGCCAGCAGCGGCGTAAAAGGAAGGGGGCTAGTAACTAATGAAAAACTGTTTTTT. Protein product: CASSGVKGRGLVTNEKLFF.

The genes are TRBV11-2 and TRBJ1-4; 9 bases map to TRBD1. The CDR3 is 18 amino acids. With 6 bases clipped from V and 3 bases from J, the junction kept 14 bases outside the gene matches. In germline, CDR1 is SGHAT, CDR2 FQNNGV. The CDR3 DNA reads as TGTGCCAGCAGACTAGGGACAGGGAGGAATCGGGCTAATGAAAAACTGTTTTTT. Amino acid sequence: CASRLGTGRNRANEKLFF.

This sequence joins TRBV24-1 and TRBJ2-2; D is perhaps TRBD2 (5 bases). V lost 3 bases and J 4 bases, leaving 11 bases between the germline ends. Germline V gene sequence: CDR1 KGHDR, CDR2 SFDVKD. This CDR3 has 15 residues. CDR3 residues: CATSDPGLFTGELFF. The CDR3 DNA reads TGTGCCACCAGTGATCCCGGACTGTTCACCGGGGAGCTGTTTTTT.

The chain carries TRBV28 and TRBJ1-6; 12 nucleotides line up with TRBD1. CDR1 is MDHEN and CDR2 is SYDVKM in the germline V gene. Trimming at V came to 6 bases and at J to 10 bases, leaving 13 bases not matched to a gene. The CDR3 is 17 amino acids. CDR3 protein: CASSNPGTGGAGSPLHF. Here the CDR3 DNA reads TGTGCCAGCAGCAATCCGGGGACAGGGGGCGCAGGGTCACCCCTCCACTTT.

This chain uses TRBV19 with TRBJ1-5, with 7 nucleotides matching TRBD1. Germline CDR1 is LNHDA and CDR2 is SQIVND (reference sequence). V was clipped by 6 bases and J by 4 bases; unmatched bases: 3. CDR3 length: 13 amino acids. This CDR3 reads CASSAGGNQPQHF. The CDR3 DNA reads TGTGCCAGTAGCGCAGGGGGAAATCAGCCCCAGCATTTT.

This chain links TRBV7-6 with TRBJ2-6, with 10 bases that match TRBD1. This CDR3 has 19 residues. Germline V gene sequence: CDR1 SGHVS, CDR2 FNYEAQ. V was clipped by 5 bases and J by 0 bases; unmatched bases: 10. The CDR3 here is CASSRTGTGDSSGANVLTF. For the CDR3, the DNA is TGTGCCAGCAGCAGAACCGGGACAGGGGATTCCTCTGGGGCCAACGTCCTGACTTTC.

The chain couples TRBV16 to TRBJ2-7, with 10 bases aligning to TRBD1. This CDR3 is built from 13 residues. V shed 5 bases, J shed 5 bases, and the junction held 3 bases outside the gene matches. CDR1 is KGHSY, CDR2 FQNENV, per germline. This CDR3 reads CASSRDRGNEQYF. Written as DNA, the CDR3 is TGTGCCAGCAGCAGGGACAGGGGAAACGAGCAGTACTTC.

This clone was counted once. The rearrangement joins TRBV28 to TRBJ2-1; TRBD1 matches 8 bases. The ends lost 4 bases at V and 4 bases at J; junction bases unmatched: 3. Germline-derived CDR1 and CDR2 are MDHEN and SYDVKM. CDR3 length equals 14 residues. CDR3 sequence: CASSWGTGYNEQFF. The CDR3, as DNA: TGTGCCAGCAGTTGGGGGACAGGTTACAATGAGCAGTTCTTC.

The chain recombines TRBV30 with TRBJ1-3; D ambiguous. Trimming took 3 bases from V and 1 from J, leaving 10 bases between them. Germline CDR1 GTSNPN, CDR2 SVGIG (reference sequence). The CDR3 extends over 14 amino acids. The CDR3 loop reads CAWRTLRSGNTIYF. The CDR3 DNA is TGTGCCTGGAGGACACTTAGATCTGGAAACACCATATATTTT.

This CDR3 is CASSVSTLEAFF. CDR3 nucleotides: TGTGCCAGCAGTGTTTCTACTCTTGAAGCTTTCTTT. The J gene is TRBJ1-1, the V gene TRBV2; D ambiguous. Trimming cost V 4 bases and J 7 bases, with 10 bases left between them. Germline V gene lookup returns CDR1 SNHLY and CDR2 FYNNEI. The CDR3 is made up of 12 amino acids.

CDR3 nucleotides: TGTGCCACCTCGGGACAGGGAAGCGACGAGCAGTACTTC. It specifies CATSGQGSDEQYF. The gene calls are TRBV19 and TRBJ2-7, with 9 bases matching TRBD1. The CDR3 consists of 13 residues. V gave up 10 bases and J gave up 5 bases; unmatched junction bases: 9. From germline, CDR1 is LNHDA and CDR2 SQIVND (reference sequence).

V gene TRBV5-1 combines with J gene TRBJ2-2, with 11 bases aligning to TRBD2. The CDR3 is 16 residues long. The germline V gene has CDR1 SGHRS and CDR2 YFSETQ. J lost 7 bases, V lost 4 bases, and 9 bases had no gene match. The CDR3 bases are TGCGCCAGCAGCGCCGTAGCGGGAGGGTCCTACGGGGAGCTGTTTTTT. Its translation: CASSAVAGGSYGELFF.

The rearrangement links TRBV5-1 to TRBJ2-1; tentatively, D is TRBD1 (5 bases). Trimming took off 4 bases at V and 6 bases at J, with 14 bases between the two ends. Germline-derived CDR1 and CDR2 are SGHRS and YFSETQ. CDR3 length: 14 residues. CDR3 bases: TGCGCCAGCAGCCCGGCCCAGGGCGCCAATGAGCAGTTCTTC. This translates into CASSPAQGANEQFF.

CDR3 bases: TGTGCCAGCACAACAGGGGGAACAGGGGGTTTAAATCAGCCCCAGCATTTT. Its protein product is CASTTGGTGGLNQPQHF. The chain employs TRBV28 and TRBJ1-5; TRBD1 agrees at 8 bases. Germline CDR1 reads MDHEN; CDR2 reads SYDVKM. The CDR3 has 17 residues. J was trimmed by 4 bases and V by 7 bases; bases with no gene match: 15.

The CDR3 loop reads CASSEPTGGGELFF. The CDR3 DNA reads as TGTGCCAGCAGTGAGCCGACAGGGGGCGGGGAGCTGTTTTTT. J is TRBJ2-2 and V is TRBV6-1; TRBD1 matches 9 bases. V shed 3 bases and J 7 bases; nucleotides not matched to a gene: 3. This CDR3 contains 14 residues. From germline, CDR1 is MNHNS and CDR2 SASEGT.

The rearrangement uses TRBV9 and TRBJ2-1; tentatively, D is TRBD1 (6 bases). CDR1 is SGDLS and CDR2 is YYNGEE in the germline V gene. Trimming cost V 0 bases and J 8 bases, with 15 bases left between them. CDR3 length equals 15 residues. In DNA, the CDR3 is TGTGCCAGCAGCGTAGGCCCCAGGGGAGAGGATGAGCAGTTCTTC. Amino acid sequence: CASSVGPRGEDEQFF.

This clone showed up just once. The V gene is TRBV7-9, the J gene TRBJ2-1, with a possible D match to TRBD1 (6 bases). Trimming took 5 bases from V and 6 from J, leaving 11 bases between them. Germline assignment: CDR1 SEHNR and CDR2 FQNEAQ (reference sequence). The CDR3 covers 13 residues. The CDR3 spells CASSPYRVNEQFF. The CDR3 nucleotides read TGTGCCAGCAGCCCTTACAGGGTCAATGAGCAGTTCTTC.

The chain recombines TRBV4-1 with TRBJ2-7; 11 bases fit TRBD2. The trim removed 1 base at V and 4 bases at J, leaving 3 bases unmatched. The CDR3 length is 15 residues. CDR1 and CDR2 from the germline V gene are MGHRA and YSYEKL. CDR3 in amino acids: CASSQVTSGIYEQYF. For the CDR3, the DNA is TGCGCCAGCAGCCAAGTGACTAGCGGGATATACGAGCAGTACTTC.